This T cell receptor beta chain was identified in a study of cytomegalovirus exposure and HLA in healthy donors. Sequenced by immunoSEQ multiplex PCR; TCRdb stores in-frame clones only, minus some. The table has 120,000 to 150,000 clones, approximately 86% seen once. CDR1 is KGHSH and CDR2 is LQKENI in the germline V gene. Germline trimming cut 8 bases from V and 3 bases from J; bases unmatched to any gene: 6. This CDR3 region has 14 residues. Specimen: PBMCs. The receptor was derived from a man younger than 35 in good health and CMV-seropositive. V gene TRBV18 combines with J gene TRBJ2-3; 9 positions match TRBD1. In nucleotides, the CDR3 is TGTGCCAGCGATCGGGACAGGGCTACAGATACGCAGTATTTT. It is translated as CASDRDRATDTQYF.